This T cell receptor (beta chain) was observed in a study of T cell responses to AZD1222 COVID-19 vaccine. Clones were sequenced by immunoSEQ multiplex PCR, and TCRdb holds only the in-frame ones, with some missing. The sample lists about 69,000 clones, approximately 87% occurring once. Germline CDR1 reads SGHRS; CDR2 reads YFSETQ. Trimming shortened V by 0 bases and J by 6 bases, and 10 bases separated the two germline ends. This CDR3 has 13 amino acids. The study, taken as a whole, reports: Every sample of the repertoires postdated the peak T cell response. Vaccine-associated CD4 TCRs ranged over spike, dominating at 160-218 and 743-854. Clonal diversity may have been underestimated, and the donors were mostly white British, with more females than males.

This clone has only a few counts. Its antigen is undetermined. The sample in question was peripheral blood, obtained 28 days after the second AZD1222 dose. The clonotype originates from an adult who received the AZD1222 COVID-19 vaccine. The chain couples TRBV5-1 to TRBJ2-7; possible D gene TRBD2, 6 bases. CDR3 loop: CASSLAGGTEQYF. The CDR3 bases are TGCGCCAGCAGCTTGGCCGGCGGGACCGAGCAGTACTTC. Drawing the rest from reference TRBV5-1 and TRBJ2-7, the complete variable domain is KAGVTQTPRYLIKTRGQQVTLSCSPISGHRSVSWYQQTPGQGLQFLFEYFSETQRNKGNFPGRFSGRQFSNSRSEMNVSTLELGDSALYLCASSLAGGTEQYFGPGTRLTVT.